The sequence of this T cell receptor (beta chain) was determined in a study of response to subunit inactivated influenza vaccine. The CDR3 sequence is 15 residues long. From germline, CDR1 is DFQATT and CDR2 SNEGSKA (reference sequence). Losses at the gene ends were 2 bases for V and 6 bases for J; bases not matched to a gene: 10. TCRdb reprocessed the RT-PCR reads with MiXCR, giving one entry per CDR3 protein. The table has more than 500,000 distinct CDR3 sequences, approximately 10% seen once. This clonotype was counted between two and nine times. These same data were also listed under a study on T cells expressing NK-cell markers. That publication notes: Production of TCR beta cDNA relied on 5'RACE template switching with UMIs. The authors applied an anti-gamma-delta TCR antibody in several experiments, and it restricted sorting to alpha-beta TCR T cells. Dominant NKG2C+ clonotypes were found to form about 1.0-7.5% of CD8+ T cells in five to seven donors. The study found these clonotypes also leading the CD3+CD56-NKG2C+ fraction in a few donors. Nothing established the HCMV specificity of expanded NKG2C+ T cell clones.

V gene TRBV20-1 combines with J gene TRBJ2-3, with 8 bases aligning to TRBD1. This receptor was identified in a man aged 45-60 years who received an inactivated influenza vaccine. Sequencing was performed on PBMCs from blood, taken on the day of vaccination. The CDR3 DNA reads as TGCAGTGCTAGACGGGGACAGGTGATCGCGGATACGCAGTATTTT. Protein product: CSARRGQVIADTQYF.